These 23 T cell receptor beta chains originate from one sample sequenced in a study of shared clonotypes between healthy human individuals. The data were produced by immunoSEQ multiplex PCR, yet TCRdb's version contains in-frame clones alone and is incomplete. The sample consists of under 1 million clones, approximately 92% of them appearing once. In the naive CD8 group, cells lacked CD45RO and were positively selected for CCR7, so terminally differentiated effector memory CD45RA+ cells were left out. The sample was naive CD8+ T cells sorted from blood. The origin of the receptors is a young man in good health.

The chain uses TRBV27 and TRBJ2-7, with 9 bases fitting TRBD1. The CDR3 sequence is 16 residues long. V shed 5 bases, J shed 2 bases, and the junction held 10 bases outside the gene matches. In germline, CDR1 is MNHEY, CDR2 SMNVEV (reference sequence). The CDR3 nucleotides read TGTGCCAGCAGTCTGGGGACAGGGTGGGGGACCTACGAGCAGTACTTC. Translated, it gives CASSLGTGWGTYEQYF.

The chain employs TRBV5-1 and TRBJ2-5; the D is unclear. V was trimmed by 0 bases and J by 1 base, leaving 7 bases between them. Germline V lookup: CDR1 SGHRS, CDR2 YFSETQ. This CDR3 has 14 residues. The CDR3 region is CASSLGHTQETQYF. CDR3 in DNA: TGCGCCAGCAGCTTGGGACACACCCAAGAGACCCAGTACTTC.

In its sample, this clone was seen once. CDR3 amino acids: CASTTIAGTAEFYEQYF. The CDR3 DNA is TGTGCCAGCACCACGATTGCTGGTACAGCGGAATTTTACGAGCAGTACTTC. The genes are TRBV7-9 and TRBJ2-7, with D possibly matching TRBD2 (5 bases). The germline gives CDR1 SEHNR, CDR2 FQNEAQ (reference sequence). The CDR3 is 17 residues long. Trimming shortened V by 7 bases and J by 4 bases, and 26 bases separated the two germline ends.

In nucleotides, the CDR3 is TGCGCCAGCAGCCAAGTACTGGGTAGCAATCAGCCCCAGCATTTT. It specifies CASSQVLGSNQPQHF. V usage is TRBV4-3 and J usage is TRBJ1-5; D gene unclear. Germline CDR1 is LGHNA and CDR2 is YSLEER. V gave up 1 base and J gave up 0 bases, with 7 bases separating them. The CDR3 runs to 15 residues.

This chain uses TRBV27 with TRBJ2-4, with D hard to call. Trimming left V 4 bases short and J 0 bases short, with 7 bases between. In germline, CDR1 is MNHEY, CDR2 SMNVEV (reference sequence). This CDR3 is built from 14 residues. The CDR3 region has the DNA TGTGCCAGCAGTTCCCAACTAGCCAAAAACATTCAGTACTTC. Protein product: CASSSQLAKNIQYF.

Here the CDR3 reads CSVTGGSTEAFF. The CDR3, as DNA: TGCAGCGTGACAGGGGGTAGTACTGAAGCTTTCTTT. The chain is built from TRBV29-1 and TRBJ1-1, with TRBD1 matching 9 bases. The CDR3 consists of 12 residues. V was pared by 6 bases and J by 5 bases, with 4 bases of the junction left unmatched. Germline V gene sequence: CDR1 SQVTM, CDR2 ANQGSEA.

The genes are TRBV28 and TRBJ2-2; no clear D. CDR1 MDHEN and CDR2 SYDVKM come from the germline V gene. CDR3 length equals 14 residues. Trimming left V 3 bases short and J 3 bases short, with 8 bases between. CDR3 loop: CASSFGSYTGELFF. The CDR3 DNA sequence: TGTGCCAGCAGTTTCGGGTCATACACCGGGGAGCTGTTTTTT.

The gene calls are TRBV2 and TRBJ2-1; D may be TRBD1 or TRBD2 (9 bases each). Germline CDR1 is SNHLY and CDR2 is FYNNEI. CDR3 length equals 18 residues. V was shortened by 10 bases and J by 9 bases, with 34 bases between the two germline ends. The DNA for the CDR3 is TGTGCCACCGACCGTGGACAGGGGAGGGTAGCGGGAGTGGTTGAGCAGTTCTTC. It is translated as CATDRGQGRVAGVVEQFF.

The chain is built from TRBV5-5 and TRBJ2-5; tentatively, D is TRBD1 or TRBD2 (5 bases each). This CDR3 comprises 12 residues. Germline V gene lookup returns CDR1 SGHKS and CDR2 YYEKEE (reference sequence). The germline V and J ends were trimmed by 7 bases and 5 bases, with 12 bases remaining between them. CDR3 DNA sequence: TGTGCCAGCTCAGGGACGGAGGAGACCCAGTACTTC. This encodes CASSGTEETQYF.

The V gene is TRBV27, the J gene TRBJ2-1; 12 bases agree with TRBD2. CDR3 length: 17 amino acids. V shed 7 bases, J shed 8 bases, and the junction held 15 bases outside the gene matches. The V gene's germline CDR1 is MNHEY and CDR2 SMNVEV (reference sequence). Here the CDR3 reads CASTFGTLAGGPDEQFF. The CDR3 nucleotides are TGTGCCAGCACTTTTGGAACCCTAGCGGGAGGGCCGGATGAGCAGTTCTTC.

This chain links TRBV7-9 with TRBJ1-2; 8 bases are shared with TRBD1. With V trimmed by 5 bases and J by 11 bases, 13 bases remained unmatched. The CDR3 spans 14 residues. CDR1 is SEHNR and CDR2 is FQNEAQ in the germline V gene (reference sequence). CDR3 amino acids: CASSARQGPDWYTF. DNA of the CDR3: TGTGCCAGCAGCGCAAGACAGGGGCCCGATTGGTACACCTTC.

The CDR3 DNA sequence: TGTGCCAGCAGCTCCCAACTAGCGGGAGGGACGGAGACCCAGTACTTC. Translated: CASSSQLAGGTETQYF. The rearrangement links TRBV7-6 to TRBJ2-5; 13 nucleotides match TRBD2. Germline lookup yields CDR1 SGHVS and CDR2 FNYEAQ. J gave up 5 bases and V 4 bases, and 7 bases lay outside the gene matches. CDR3 length equals 16 residues.

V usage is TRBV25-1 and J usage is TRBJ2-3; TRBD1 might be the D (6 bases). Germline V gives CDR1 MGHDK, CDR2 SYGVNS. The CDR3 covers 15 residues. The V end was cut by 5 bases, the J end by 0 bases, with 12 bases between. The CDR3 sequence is CASSSTGISTDTQYF. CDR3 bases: TGTGCCAGCAGTAGTACAGGGATAAGCACAGATACGCAGTATTTT.

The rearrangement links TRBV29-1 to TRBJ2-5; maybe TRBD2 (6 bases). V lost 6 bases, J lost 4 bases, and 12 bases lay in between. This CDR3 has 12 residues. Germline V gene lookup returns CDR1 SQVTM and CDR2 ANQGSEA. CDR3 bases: TGCAGCGTCCGAACTAGCCCAGAGACCCAGTACTTC. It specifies CSVRTSPETQYF.

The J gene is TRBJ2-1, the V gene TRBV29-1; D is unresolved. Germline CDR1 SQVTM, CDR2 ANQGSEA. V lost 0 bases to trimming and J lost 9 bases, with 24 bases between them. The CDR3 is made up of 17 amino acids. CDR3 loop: CSVEDENLASGPLEQFF. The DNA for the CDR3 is TGCAGCGTTGAAGATGAGAATCTGGCGTCGGGCCCCCTTGAGCAGTTCTTC.

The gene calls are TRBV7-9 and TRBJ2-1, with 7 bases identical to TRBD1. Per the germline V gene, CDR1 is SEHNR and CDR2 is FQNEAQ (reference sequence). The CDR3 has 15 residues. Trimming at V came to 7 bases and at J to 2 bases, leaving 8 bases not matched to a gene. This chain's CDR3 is CASTAGGSPYNEQFF. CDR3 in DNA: TGTGCCAGCACCGCAGGGGGTTCTCCCTACAATGAGCAGTTCTTC. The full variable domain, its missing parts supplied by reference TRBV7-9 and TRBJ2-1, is DTGVSQNPRHKITKRGQNVTFRCDPISEHNRLYWYRQTLGQGPEFLTYFQNEAQLEKSRLLSDRFSAERPKGSFSTLEIQRTEQGDSAMYLCASTAGGSPYNEQFFGPGTRLTVL.

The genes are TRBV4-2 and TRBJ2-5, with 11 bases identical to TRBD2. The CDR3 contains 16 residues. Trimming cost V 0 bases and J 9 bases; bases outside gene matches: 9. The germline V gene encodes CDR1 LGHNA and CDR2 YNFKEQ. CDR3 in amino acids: CASSQEGTSGQRAQYF. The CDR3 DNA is TGTGCCAGCAGCCAAGAAGGGACTAGCGGTCAGCGGGCCCAGTACTTC.

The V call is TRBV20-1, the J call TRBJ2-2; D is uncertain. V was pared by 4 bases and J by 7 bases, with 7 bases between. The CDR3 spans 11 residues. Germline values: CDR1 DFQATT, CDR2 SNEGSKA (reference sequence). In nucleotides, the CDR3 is TGCAGTGCTATGTCGAACGGGGAGCTGTTTTTT. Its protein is CSAMSNGELFF.

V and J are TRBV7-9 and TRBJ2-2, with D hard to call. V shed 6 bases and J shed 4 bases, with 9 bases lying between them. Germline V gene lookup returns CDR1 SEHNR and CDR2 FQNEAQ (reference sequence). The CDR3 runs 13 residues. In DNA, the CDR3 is TGTGCCAGCAGTCTCCCTCTCACCGGGGAGCTGTTTTTT. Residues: CASSLPLTGELFF.

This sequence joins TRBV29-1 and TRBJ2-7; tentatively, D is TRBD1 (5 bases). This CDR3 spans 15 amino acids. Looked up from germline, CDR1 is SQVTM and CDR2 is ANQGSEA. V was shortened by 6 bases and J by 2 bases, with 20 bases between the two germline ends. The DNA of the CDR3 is TGCAGCGTCACATACACAGGAGACGAAACCTACGAGCAGTACTTC. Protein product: CSVTYTGDETYEQYF.

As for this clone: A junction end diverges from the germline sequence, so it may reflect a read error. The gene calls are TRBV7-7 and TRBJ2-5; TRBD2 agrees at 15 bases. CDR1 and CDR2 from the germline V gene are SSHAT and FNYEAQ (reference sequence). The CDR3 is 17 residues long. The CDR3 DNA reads TGTGCTAGCAGCTTAGGACTAGCGGGAGGGATACAAGAGACCCAGTACTTC. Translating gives CASSLGLAGGIQETQYF. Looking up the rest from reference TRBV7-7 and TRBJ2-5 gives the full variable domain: GAGVSQSPRYKVTKRGQDVTLRCDPISSHATLYWYQQALGQGPEFLTYFNYEAQPDKSGLPSDRFSAERPEGSISTLTIQRTEQRDSAMYRCASSLGLAGGIQETQYFGPGTRLLVL.

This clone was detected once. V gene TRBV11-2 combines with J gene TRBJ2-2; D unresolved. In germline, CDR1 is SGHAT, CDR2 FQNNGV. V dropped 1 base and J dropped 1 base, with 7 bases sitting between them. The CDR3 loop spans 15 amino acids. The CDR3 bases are TGTGCCAGCAGCTTAGTTTCTAGGAACACCGGGGAGCTGTTTTTT. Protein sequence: CASSLVSRNTGELFF.

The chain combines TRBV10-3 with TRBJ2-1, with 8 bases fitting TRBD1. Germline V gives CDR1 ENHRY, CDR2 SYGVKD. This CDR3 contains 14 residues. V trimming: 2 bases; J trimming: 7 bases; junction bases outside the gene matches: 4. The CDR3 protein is CAISEKTGDNEQFF. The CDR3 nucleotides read TGTGCCATCAGTGAGAAGACAGGGGATAATGAGCAGTTCTTC.